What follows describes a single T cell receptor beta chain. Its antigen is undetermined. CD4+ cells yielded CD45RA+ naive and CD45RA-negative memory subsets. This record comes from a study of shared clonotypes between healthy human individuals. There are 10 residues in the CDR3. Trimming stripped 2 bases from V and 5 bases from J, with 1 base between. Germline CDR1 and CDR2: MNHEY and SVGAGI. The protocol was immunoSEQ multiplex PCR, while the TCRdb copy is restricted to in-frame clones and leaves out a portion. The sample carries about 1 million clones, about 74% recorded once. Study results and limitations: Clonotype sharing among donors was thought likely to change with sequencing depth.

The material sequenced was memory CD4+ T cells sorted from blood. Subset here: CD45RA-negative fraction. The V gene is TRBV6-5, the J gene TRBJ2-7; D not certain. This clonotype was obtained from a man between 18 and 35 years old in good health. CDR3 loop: CASSYDEQYF. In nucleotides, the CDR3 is TGTGCCAGCAGTTACGACGAGCAGTACTTC.